Detailed here is one TCR beta chain. Its antigen is undetermined. A much larger clonotype is one base distant, so this may be a read error. Peripheral blood was drawn, about 9.7 milliliters per donor. The data were obtained in a study of blood T cells in healthy people across ages. This CDR3 has 13 amino acids. Sample-barcoded 5' priming and a J-beta primer mix drove a second PCR of about 7 to 11 cycles. Every cDNA molecule carried a tag from a template-switch adaptor bearing 12 random nucleotides. TCRdb redid the calling of the 5' RACE reads with MiXCR, one entry per CDR3 protein. The table includes 800,000 to 950,000 distinct CDR3 sequences, almost 30% detected once. Findings of the study overall: Researchers report that TCR beta diversity correlated strongly with naive T cell percentage.

These data are also associated with another study on T cells of mothers and their children. This second report adds: Unrelated mother-child pairs always had slightly, but never significantly, lower normalized overlap than related pairs.

V is TRBV12-3 or TRBV12-4 and J is TRBJ2-3; D remains ambiguous. The source material was blood. The receptor was isolated from a woman aged 40 to 50 in good health. For the CDR3, the DNA is TGTGCCAGCAGTTCCAACCTTGCGGATACGCAGGATTTT. Translating gives CASSSNLADTQDF.